This T cell receptor (beta chain) was observed in a study of CXCR3-negative and CXCR3-positive naive CD8 T cells. The CDR3 totals 16 residues. Germline loops: CDR1 DFQATT, CDR2 SNEGSKA (reference sequence). The study sorted every CD8+ T cell subset in triplicate at 250,000 to 300,000 cells each. cDNA libraries for TRB were generated by 5' RACE incorporating UMI labels. TCRdb re-called the 5' RACE reads and gives one entry per CDR3 protein, without DNA. The table lists 150,000 or so distinct CDR3 sequences. The source is a human donor in good health. Some clones in this sample may be carry-over from other donors' samples. The sample was naive CXCR3- CD8+ T cells from blood. As to subset: CD45RO-CCR7+CD27+CD95- naive CD8+ T cells lacking CXCR3 (TNR3-). The V gene is TRBV20-1, the J gene TRBJ2-7; the TCRdb call, TRBD1, lacks DNA for checking. The CDR3 sequence is CSARQTLAGQLNEQYF.